This TCR beta chain came from a study of T cells in Graves' hyperthyroidism and ophthalmopathy. Whole-study results and caveats: A median around 6 months before onset, the model predicted ophthalmopathy. Researchers found most expanded thyroid clonotypes above 0.001 in blood as well. Stable hyperthyroidism and ophthalmopathy were separated using 13 V-J signatures.

Orbital computed tomography and thyroid ultrasound, together with serum TRAb and thyroxine and clinical symptoms, were used for diagnoses. Amplification of TCR beta CDR3 regions used RNA as the template. The TCR CDR3 was amplified in a first-round RT-PCR using the HTBI primer set. TCRdb reanalysed the multiplex PCR reads using MiXCR and keeps one entry per CDR3 protein. The table includes over 550,000 distinct CDR3 sequences, approximately 15% detected once. This CDR3 region has 15 residues. CDR1 SNHLY and CDR2 FYNNEI come from the germline V gene. The V segment lost 8 bases and the J segment 5 bases; nucleotides outside the gene matches: 8. A remark on this clonotype: Its antigen is still unknown.

The chain has TRBV2 and TRBJ2-2; 10 bases are a match to TRBD1. The sequence came from a woman under 30 with Graves' hyperthyroidism. Sequenced: blood. The CDR3 DNA is TGTGCCAGCCTATTTGGACAGGGGGGGACCGGGGAGCTGTTTTTT. Protein: CASLFGQGGTGELFF.